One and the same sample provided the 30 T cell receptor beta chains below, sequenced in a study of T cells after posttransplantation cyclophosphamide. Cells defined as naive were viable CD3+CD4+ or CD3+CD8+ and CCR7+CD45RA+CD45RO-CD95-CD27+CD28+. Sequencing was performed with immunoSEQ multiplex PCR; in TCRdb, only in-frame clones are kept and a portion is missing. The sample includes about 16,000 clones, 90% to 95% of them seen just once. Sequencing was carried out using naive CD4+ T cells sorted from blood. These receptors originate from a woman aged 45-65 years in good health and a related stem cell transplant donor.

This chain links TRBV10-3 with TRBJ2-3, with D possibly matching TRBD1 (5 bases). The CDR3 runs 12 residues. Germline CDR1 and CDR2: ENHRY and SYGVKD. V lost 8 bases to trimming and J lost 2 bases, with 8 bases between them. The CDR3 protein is CAIGADTDTQYF. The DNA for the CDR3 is TGTGCCATCGGGGCAGACACAGATACGCAGTATTTT.

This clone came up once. The CDR3 bases are TGTGCCAGCAGCCCCCGCGGGGCACCCTCCTACAATGAGCAGTTCTTC. Protein: CASSPRGAPSYNEQFF. This chain links TRBV7-3 with TRBJ2-1; possibly TRBD2 for D (6 bases). The V end was cut by 5 bases, the J end by 0 bases, with 14 bases between. The CDR3 totals 16 residues. The V gene's germline CDR1 is SGHTA and CDR2 FQGTGA.

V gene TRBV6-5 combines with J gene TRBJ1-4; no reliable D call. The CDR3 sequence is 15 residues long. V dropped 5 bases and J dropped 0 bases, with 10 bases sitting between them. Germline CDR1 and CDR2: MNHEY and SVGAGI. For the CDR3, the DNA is TGTGCCAGCAGTGTATTAGCCGCAACTAATGAAAAACTGTTTTTT. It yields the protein CASSVLAATNEKLFF.

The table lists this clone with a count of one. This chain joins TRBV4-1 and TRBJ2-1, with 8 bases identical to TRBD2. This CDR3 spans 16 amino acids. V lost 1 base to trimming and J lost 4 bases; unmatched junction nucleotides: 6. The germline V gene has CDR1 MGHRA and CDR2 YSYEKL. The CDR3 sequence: CASSQGPGTRYNEQFF. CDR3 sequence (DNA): TGCGCCAGCAGCCAAGGCCCCGGGACTAGGTACAATGAGCAGTTCTTC.

The CDR3 region has the DNA TGTGCCAGCAGCCAAGAGGGGACTAGCGGGAATGAGCAGTTCTTC. Protein product: CASSQEGTSGNEQFF. This sequence joins TRBV4-2 and TRBJ2-1; 12 bases line up with TRBD2. V dropped 0 bases and J dropped 7; count of bases not matched to a gene: 1. The germline gives CDR1 LGHNA, CDR2 YNFKEQ. CDR3 size: 15 residues.

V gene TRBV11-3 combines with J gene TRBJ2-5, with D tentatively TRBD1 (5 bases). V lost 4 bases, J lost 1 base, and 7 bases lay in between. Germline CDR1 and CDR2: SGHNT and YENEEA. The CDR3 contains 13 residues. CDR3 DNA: TGTGCCAGCAGCTCGACAGTCCAAGAGACCCAGTACTTC. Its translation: CASSSTVQETQYF.

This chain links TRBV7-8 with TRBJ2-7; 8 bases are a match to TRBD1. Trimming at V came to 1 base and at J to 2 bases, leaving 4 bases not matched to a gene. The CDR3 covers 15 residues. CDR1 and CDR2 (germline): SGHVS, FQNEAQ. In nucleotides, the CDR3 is TGTGCCAGCAGCTTAGGATGGGACAGGACCTACGAGCAGTACTTC. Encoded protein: CASSLGWDRTYEQYF.

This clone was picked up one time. CDR3 sequence: CASSLTVAGGTKTQYF. CDR3 sequence (DNA): TGCGCCAGCAGCTTGACGGTGGCGGGAGGTACGAAGACCCAGTACTTC. The chain carries TRBV5-1 and TRBJ2-5; 8 nucleotides match TRBD2. The junction had 11 bases not matched to a gene; V was cut back by 1 base and J by 6 bases. Germline values: CDR1 SGHRS, CDR2 YFSETQ. The CDR3 has 16 residues.

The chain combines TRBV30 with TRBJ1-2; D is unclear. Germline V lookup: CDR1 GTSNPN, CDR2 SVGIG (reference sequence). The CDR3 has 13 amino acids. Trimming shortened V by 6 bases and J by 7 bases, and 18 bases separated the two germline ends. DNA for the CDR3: TGTGCCTGCATACCCTGGGCGTCTGGTGGCTACACCTTC. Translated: CACIPWASGGYTF.

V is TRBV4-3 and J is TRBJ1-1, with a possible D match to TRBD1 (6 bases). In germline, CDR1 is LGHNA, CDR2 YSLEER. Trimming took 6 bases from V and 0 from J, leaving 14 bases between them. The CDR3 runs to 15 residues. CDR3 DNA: TGCGCCAGCAGACAGGGAACAAGTATGAACACTGAAGCTTTCTTT. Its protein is CASRQGTSMNTEAFF.

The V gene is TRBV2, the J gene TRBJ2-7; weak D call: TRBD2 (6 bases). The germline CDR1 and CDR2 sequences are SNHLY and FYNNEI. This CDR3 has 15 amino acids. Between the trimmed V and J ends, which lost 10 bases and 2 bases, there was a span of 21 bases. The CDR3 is CAITPLRGGTYEQYF. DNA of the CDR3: TGTGCCATCACACCACTGCGGGGAGGCACCTACGAGCAGTACTTC.

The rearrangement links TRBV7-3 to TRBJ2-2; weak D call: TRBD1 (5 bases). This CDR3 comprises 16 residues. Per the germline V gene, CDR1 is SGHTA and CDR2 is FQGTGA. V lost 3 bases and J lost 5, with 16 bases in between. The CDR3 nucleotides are TGTGCCAGCAGCTTTCCCTTTAGGGGCTTAACCGGGGAGCTGTTTTTT. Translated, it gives CASSFPFRGLTGELFF.

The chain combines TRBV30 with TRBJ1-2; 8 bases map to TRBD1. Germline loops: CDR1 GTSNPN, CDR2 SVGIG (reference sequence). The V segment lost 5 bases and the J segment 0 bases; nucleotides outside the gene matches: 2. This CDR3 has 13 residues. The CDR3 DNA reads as TGTGCCTGGGGACAGGGAGCTAACTATGGCTACACCTTC. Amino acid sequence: CAWGQGANYGYTF.

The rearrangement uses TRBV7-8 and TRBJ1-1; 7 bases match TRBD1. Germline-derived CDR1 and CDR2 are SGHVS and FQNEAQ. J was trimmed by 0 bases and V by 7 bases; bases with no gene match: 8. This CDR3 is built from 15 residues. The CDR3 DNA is TGTGCCAGCAACAAGGGGGCGGGGATGAACACTGAAGCTTTCTTT. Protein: CASNKGAGMNTEAFF. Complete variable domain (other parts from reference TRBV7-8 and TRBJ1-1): GAGVSQSPRYKVAKRGQDVALRCDPISGHVSLFWYQQALGQGPEFLTYFQNEAQLDKSGLPSDRFFAERPEGSVSTLKIQRTQQEDSAVYLCASNKGAGMNTEAFFGQGTRLTVV.

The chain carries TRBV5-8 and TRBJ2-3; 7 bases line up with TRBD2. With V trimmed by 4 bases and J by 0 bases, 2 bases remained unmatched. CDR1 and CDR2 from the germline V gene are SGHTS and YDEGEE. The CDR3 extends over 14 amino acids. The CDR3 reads CASSPGLSTDTQYF. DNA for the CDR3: TGTGCCAGCAGCCCGGGACTAAGCACAGATACGCAGTATTTT.

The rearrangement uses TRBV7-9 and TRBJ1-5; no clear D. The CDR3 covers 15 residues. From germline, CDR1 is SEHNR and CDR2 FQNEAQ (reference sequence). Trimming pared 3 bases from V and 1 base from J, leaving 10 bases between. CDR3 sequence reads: CASSFSLPSNQPQHF. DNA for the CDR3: TGTGCCAGCAGCTTTAGTCTACCAAGCAATCAGCCCCAGCATTTT.

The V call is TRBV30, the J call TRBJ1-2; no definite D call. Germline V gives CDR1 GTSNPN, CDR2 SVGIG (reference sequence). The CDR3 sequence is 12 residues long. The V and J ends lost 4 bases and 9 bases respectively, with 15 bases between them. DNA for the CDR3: TGTGCCTGGAATCGGGGTTTATGGCGCTACACCTTC. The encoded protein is CAWNRGLWRYTF.

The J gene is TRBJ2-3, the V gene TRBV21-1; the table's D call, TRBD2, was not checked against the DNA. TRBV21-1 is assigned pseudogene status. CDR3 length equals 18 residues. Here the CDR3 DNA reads TGTGCCAGCAGCAAAGGAGGTCTAGCGGGAGTTGGAACAGATACGCAGTATTTT. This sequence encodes CASSKGGLAGVGTDTQYF.

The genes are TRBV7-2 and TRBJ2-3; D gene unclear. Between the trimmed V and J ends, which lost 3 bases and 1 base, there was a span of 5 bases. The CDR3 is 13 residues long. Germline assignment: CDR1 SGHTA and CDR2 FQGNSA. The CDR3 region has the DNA TGTGCCAGCAGCTTTGGCCGCACAGATACGCAGTATTTT. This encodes CASSFGRTDTQYF.

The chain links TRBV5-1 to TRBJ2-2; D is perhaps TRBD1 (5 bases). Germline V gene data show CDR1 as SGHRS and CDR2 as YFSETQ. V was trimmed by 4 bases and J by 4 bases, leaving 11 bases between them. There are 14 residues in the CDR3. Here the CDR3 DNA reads TGCGCCAGCAGCCCCCAGGGTAGCACCGGGGAGCTGTTTTTT. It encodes CASSPQGSTGELFF.

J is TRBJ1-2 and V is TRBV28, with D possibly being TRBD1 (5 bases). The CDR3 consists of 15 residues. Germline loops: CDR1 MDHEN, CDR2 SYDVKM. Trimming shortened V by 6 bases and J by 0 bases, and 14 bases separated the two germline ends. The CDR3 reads CASSIRTSTNYGYTF. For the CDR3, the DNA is TGTGCCAGCAGCATCCGGACATCAACTAACTATGGCTACACCTTC.

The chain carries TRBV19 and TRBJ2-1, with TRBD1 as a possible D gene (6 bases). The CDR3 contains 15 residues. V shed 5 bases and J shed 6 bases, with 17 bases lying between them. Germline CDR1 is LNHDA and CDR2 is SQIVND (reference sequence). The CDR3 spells CASSPTGTTINEQFF. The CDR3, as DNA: TGTGCCAGTAGTCCCACAGGGACAACGATCAATGAGCAGTTCTTC.

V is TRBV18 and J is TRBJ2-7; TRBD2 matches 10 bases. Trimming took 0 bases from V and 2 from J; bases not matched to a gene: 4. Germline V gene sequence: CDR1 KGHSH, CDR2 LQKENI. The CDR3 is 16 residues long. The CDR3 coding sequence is TGTGCCAGCTCACCACCGGGGAGCGGGAGGGCCTACGAGCAGTACTTC. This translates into CASSPPGSGRAYEQYF.

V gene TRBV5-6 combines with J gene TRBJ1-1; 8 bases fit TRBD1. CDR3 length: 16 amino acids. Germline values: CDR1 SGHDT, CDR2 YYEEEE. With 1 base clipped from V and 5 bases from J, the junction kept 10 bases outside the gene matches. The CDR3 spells CASSLIGQGAYTEAFF. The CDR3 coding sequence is TGTGCCAGCAGCTTGATAGGGCAGGGGGCATATACTGAAGCTTTCTTT. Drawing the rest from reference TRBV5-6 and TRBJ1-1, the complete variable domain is DAGVTQSPTHLIKTRGQQVTLRCSPKSGHDTVSWYQQALGQGPQFIFQYYEEEERQRGNFPDRFSGHQFPNYSSELNVNALLLGDSALYLCASSLIGQGAYTEAFFGQGTRLTVV.

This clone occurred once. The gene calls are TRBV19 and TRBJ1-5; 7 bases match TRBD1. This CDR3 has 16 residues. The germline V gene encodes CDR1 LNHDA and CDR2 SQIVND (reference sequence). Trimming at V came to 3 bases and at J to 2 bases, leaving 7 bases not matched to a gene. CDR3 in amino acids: CASSIQGVVGNQPQHF. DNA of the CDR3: TGTGCCAGTAGTATCCAGGGGGTAGTCGGCAATCAGCCCCAGCATTTT. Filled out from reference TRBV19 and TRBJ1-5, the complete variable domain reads DGGITQSPKYLFRKEGQNVTLSCEQNLNHDAMYWYRQDPGQGLRLIYYSQIVNDFQKGDIAEGYSVSREKKESFPLTVTSAQKNPTAFYLCASSIQGVVGNQPQHFGDGTRLSIL.

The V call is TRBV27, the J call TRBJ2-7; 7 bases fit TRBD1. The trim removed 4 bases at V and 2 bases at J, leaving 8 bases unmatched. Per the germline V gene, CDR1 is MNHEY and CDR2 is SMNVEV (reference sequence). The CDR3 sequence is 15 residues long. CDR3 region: CASSSAGTDPYEQYF. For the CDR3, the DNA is TGTGCCAGCAGTTCGGCCGGGACAGACCCCTACGAGCAGTACTTC.

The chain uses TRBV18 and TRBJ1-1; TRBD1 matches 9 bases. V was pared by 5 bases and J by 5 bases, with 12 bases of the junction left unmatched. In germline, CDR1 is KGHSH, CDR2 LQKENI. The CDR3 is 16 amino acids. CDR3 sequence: CASSSRTGGASTEAFF. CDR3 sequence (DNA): TGTGCCAGCTCATCCCGAACAGGGGGCGCGTCGACTGAAGCTTTCTTT.

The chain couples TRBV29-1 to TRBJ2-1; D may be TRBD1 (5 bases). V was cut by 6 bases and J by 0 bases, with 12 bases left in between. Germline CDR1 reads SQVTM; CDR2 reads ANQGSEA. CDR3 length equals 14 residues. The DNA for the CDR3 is TGCAGCGTAGGTAGACAGAGCTCCTACAATGAGCAGTTCTTC. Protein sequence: CSVGRQSSYNEQFF.

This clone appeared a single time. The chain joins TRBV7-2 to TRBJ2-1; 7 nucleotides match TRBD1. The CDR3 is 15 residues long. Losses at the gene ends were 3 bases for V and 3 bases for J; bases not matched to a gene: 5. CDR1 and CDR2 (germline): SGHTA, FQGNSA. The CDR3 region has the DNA TGTGCCAGCAGCTTCGCACGACAGGGCTACAATGAGCAGTTCTTC. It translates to CASSFARQGYNEQFF.

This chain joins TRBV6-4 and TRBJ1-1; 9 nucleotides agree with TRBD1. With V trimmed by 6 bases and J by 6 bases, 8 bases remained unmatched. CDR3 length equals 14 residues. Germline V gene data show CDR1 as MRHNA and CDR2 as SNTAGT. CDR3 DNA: TGTGCCAGCAGGCCAGGACAGGGGTGGGCTGAAGCTTTCTTT. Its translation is CASRPGQGWAEAFF.